Each of the 15 T cell receptor beta chains below was sequenced from the same sample in a study of cytomegalovirus exposure and HLA in healthy donors. The study ran its PCR with 60 Vbeta and 13 Jbeta primers. Generated by immunoSEQ multiplex PCR, the TCRdb table keeps only in-frame clones and is missing some. The sample comprises around 80,000 clones, 78% of which are singletons, and under 7% rests with the top ten. Specimen: PBMCs. The receptors were gathered from a young man in good health and CMV-seropositive.

This chain uses TRBV6-5 with TRBJ1-1; D may be TRBD1 (6 bases). This CDR3 contains 13 residues. The ends were cut back, 5 bases at V and 1 base at J, with 8 bases in the middle. Germline CDR1 and CDR2: MNHEY and SVGAGI. The CDR3 loop is CASSQTGNTEAFF. CDR3 nucleotides: TGTGCCAGCAGTCAGACAGGGAACACTGAAGCTTTCTTT.

V and J are TRBV9 and TRBJ2-5; 9 bases fit TRBD2. This CDR3 has 13 residues. The germline gives CDR1 SGDLS, CDR2 YYNGEE. With V trimmed by 4 bases and J by 3 bases, 1 base remained unmatched. The CDR3 protein is CASSSSGKETQYF. In DNA form, the CDR3 reads TGTGCCAGCAGCTCTAGCGGGAAAGAGACCCAGTACTTC.

The CDR3 coding sequence is TGTGCCAGCAGCTTAGCGCAGGACAGATCCACTGAAGCTTTCTTT. It is translated as CASSLAQDRSTEAFF. The rearrangement links TRBV7-9 to TRBJ1-1; D perhaps matches TRBD1 (6 bases). V lost 0 bases, J lost 4 bases, and 12 bases lay in between. The CDR3 runs 15 residues. Germline V lookup: CDR1 SEHNR, CDR2 FQNEAQ (reference sequence). The variable domain in full, completed from reference TRBV7-9 and TRBJ1-1, reads DTGVSQNPRHKITKRGQNVTFRCDPISEHNRLYWYRQTLGQGPEFLTYFQNEAQLEKSRLLSDRFSAERPKGSFSTLEIQRTEQGDSAMYLCASSLAQDRSTEAFFGQGTRLTVV.

The chain joins TRBV27 to TRBJ2-3, with D hard to call. Germline CDR1 reads MNHEY; CDR2 reads SMNVEV (reference sequence). There are 14 residues in the CDR3. V shed 6 bases and J shed 1 base, with 11 bases lying between them. This CDR3 reads CASRVHKGTDTQYF. Written as DNA, the CDR3 is TGTGCCAGCAGGGTCCACAAAGGCACAGATACGCAGTATTTT.

The V and J genes are TRBV6-5 and TRBJ1-5; D is possibly TRBD1 (5 bases). Germline values: CDR1 MNHEY, CDR2 SVGAGI. V was shortened by 6 bases and J by 7 bases, with 13 bases between the two germline ends. This CDR3 is built from 13 residues. The CDR3 here is CASRADREQPQHF. The CDR3 nucleotides read TGTGCCAGCAGAGCCGACAGAGAACAGCCCCAGCATTTT.

The chain is built from TRBV29-1 and TRBJ2-2; perhaps TRBD1 as D (6 bases). Germline CDR1 SQVTM, CDR2 ANQGSEA. The CDR3 runs 13 residues. Trimming took off 4 bases at V and 6 bases at J, with 12 bases between the two ends. CDR3 residues: CSVAQGNAGELFF. CDR3 in DNA: TGCAGCGTTGCACAGGGTAACGCCGGGGAGCTGTTTTTT.

This chain joins TRBV6-5 and TRBJ1-5; D remains ambiguous. Deletions cut 0 bases from V and 7 bases from J, with 13 bases between. Germline assignment: CDR1 MNHEY and CDR2 SVGAGI. The CDR3 runs 15 residues. The CDR3 DNA is TGTGCCAGCAGTTACTCGAGTGACTTGGCCCAGCCCCAGCATTTT. It encodes CASSYSSDLAQPQHF.

The V call is TRBV9, the J call TRBJ1-2; 9 bases are shared with TRBD1. Germline loops: CDR1 SGDLS, CDR2 YYNGEE. With V trimmed by 3 bases and J by 6 bases, 6 bases remained unmatched. This CDR3 is 14 amino acids long. In nucleotides, the CDR3 is TGTGCCAGCAGCGCCGGGACAGGGAACCATGGCTACACCTTC. Its translation is CASSAGTGNHGYTF.

The table lists this clone with a count of one. This rearrangement joins TRBV18 to TRBJ2-7; possible D gene TRBD2, 6 bases. V was clipped by 4 bases and J by 0 bases, with 10 bases between them. The CDR3 runs to 14 residues. Germline CDR1 reads KGHSH; CDR2 reads LQKENI. The CDR3 DNA reads TGTGCCAGCTCACGGGCTAGCGACTCCTACGAGCAGTACTTC. It translates to CASSRASDSYEQYF.

This rearrangement joins TRBV7-2 to TRBJ1-5; D gene unclear. The germline gives CDR1 SGHTA, CDR2 FQGNSA. This CDR3 region has 12 residues. With 0 bases removed from V and 11 bases from J, the gap between germline ends came to 8 bases. CDR3 sequence (DNA): TGTGCCAGCAGCTTAGCGAGCGGGTCCCAGCATTTT. It is translated as CASSLASGSQHF.

CDR3 sequence reads: CASVGLAGGEQFF. The CDR3 DNA follows: TGTGCCAGCGTAGGACTAGCGGGGGGTGAGCAGTTCTTC. This chain joins TRBV27 and TRBJ2-1; 14 nucleotides line up with TRBD2. Germline CDR1 MNHEY, CDR2 SMNVEV (reference sequence). J gave up 9 bases and V 8 bases, and 3 bases lay outside the gene matches. This CDR3 is 13 amino acids long.

The chain employs TRBV7-6 and TRBJ2-6; no firm D call. V lost 3 bases and J 2 bases, leaving 5 bases between the germline ends. CDR1 and CDR2 from the germline V gene are SGHVS and FNYEAQ. The CDR3 has 14 amino acids. The CDR3 bases are TGTGCCAGCAGCTTGCAGGCTGGGGCCAACGTCCTGACTTTC. Translated, it gives CASSLQAGANVLTF.

The rearrangement uses TRBV14 and TRBJ2-1; D is possibly TRBD2 (5 bases). The CDR3 is 14 residues long. The V and J ends lost 0 bases and 6 bases respectively, with 9 bases between them. The germline gives CDR1 SGHDN, CDR2 FVKESK. CDR3 sequence (DNA): TGTGCCAGCAGCCAAGATCTAGCAGGCAATGAGCAGTTCTTC. Translating gives CASSQDLAGNEQFF. Full variable domain (missing parts from reference TRBV14 and TRBJ2-1): EAGVTQFPSHSVIEKGQTVTLRCDPISGHDNLYWYRRVMGKEIKFLLHFVKESKQDESGMPNNRFLAERTGGTYSTLKVQPAELEDSGVYFCASSQDLAGNEQFFGPGTRLTVL.

V usage is TRBV9 and J usage is TRBJ1-2; 9 bases fit TRBD1. V gave up 3 bases and J gave up 2 bases; unmatched junction bases: 2. The CDR3 is made up of 14 amino acids. From germline, CDR1 is SGDLS and CDR2 YYNGEE. CDR3 DNA sequence: TGTGCCAGCAGCGCCGGACAGGGGAACTATGGCTACACCTTC. Its translation is CASSAGQGNYGYTF.

The chain has TRBV29-1 and TRBJ2-7; weak D call: TRBD2 (6 bases). There are 12 residues in the CDR3. Trimming shortened V by 4 bases and J by 5 bases, and 12 bases separated the two germline ends. CDR1 and CDR2 (germline): SQVTM, ANQGSEA. CDR3 residues: CSVGRGRHEQYF. CDR3 sequence (DNA): TGCAGCGTTGGACGGGGGAGGCACGAGCAGTACTTC.